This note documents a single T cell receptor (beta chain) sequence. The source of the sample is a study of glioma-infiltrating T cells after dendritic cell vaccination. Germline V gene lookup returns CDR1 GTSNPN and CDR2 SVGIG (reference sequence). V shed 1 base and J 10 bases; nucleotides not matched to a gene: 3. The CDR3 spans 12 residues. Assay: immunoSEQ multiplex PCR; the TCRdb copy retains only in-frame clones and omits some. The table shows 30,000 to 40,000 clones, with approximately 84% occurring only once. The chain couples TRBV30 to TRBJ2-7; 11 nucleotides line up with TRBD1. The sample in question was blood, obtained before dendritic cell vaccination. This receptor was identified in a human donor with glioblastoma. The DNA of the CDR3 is TGTGCCTGGAGTGGAGGGACAGGGGGACAGTACTTC. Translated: CAWSGGTGGQYF.